The 15 T cell receptor beta chains reported below all come from one sample, sequenced in a study of blood T cell repertoires in COVID-19. TCRdb's copy holds only in-frame clones and misses some; the assay was immunoSEQ multiplex PCR. This table holds some 54,000 clones, 75% to 95% found once. Material for sequencing was peripheral blood. These receptors were taken from a man in his sixties with acute or convalescent COVID-19.

Details on this clone: The germline gene is not matched at one end of the junction; a read error may be the cause. The chain couples TRBV5-1 to TRBJ1-1; D not resolved. CDR1 SGHRS and CDR2 YFSETQ come from the germline V gene. The CDR3 has 15 residues. The CDR3 coding sequence is TGCGCCAGCAGGTTGGGTTCGGTCGGGGACACTGAAGCTTTCTTT. Encoded protein: CASRLGSVGDTEAFF.

The chain carries TRBV13 and TRBJ2-3; 8 positions match TRBD1. The trim removed 8 bases at V and 4 bases at J, leaving 5 bases unmatched. This CDR3 is built from 13 residues. Germline assignment: CDR1 PRHDT and CDR2 FYEKMQ (reference sequence). The chain's CDR3 is CASHGQGSDTQYF. CDR3 nucleotides: TGTGCCAGCCATGGACAGGGATCAGATACGCAGTATTTT.

In the case of this clone: The germline gene is not matched at one end of the junction; a read error may be the cause. The V and J genes are TRBV7-7 and TRBJ2-1, with 10 bases aligning to TRBD2. Germline CDR1 is SSHAT and CDR2 is FNYEAQ (reference sequence). The CDR3 loop spans 17 amino acids. In DNA, the CDR3 is TGTGCTAGCAGCTCATTACCTAGGACTAGCGGTTTATATGAGCAGTTCTTC. It yields the protein CASSSLPRTSGLYEQFF.

This chain connects TRBV28 to TRBJ1-2; D is ambiguous. V was shortened by 3 bases and J by 8 bases, with 16 bases between the two germline ends. CDR1 is MDHEN, CDR2 SYDVKM, per germline. There are 14 residues in the CDR3. The CDR3 here is CASSFTQSSGGYTF. The CDR3 DNA sequence: TGTGCCAGCAGTTTCACCCAGAGCTCAGGCGGCTACACCTTC.

The chain's CDR3 is CASSFPDRNEQFF. CDR3 nucleotides: TGTGCCAGCAGTTTTCCCGATCGGAATGAGCAGTTCTTC. This chain uses TRBV27 with TRBJ2-1, with D unclear. CDR3 length equals 13 residues. The V end lost 3 bases, the J end lost 7 bases, and 10 bases lay between the germline ends. CDR1 and CDR2 (germline): MNHEY, SMNVEV (reference sequence).

As for this clone: The junction and the germline gene differ at one end; a read error may be behind it. V usage is TRBV7-7 and J usage is TRBJ2-5; 11 positions agree with TRBD2. Germline V gene lookup returns CDR1 SSHAT and CDR2 FNYEAQ (reference sequence). The CDR3 has 15 residues. The CDR3 reads CASSLMRLAGSPQYF. The CDR3 bases are TGTGCTAGCAGCTTAATGAGACTAGCGGGGTCTCCCCAGTACTTC.

The rearrangement links TRBV4-2 to TRBJ1-5; 8 nucleotides line up with TRBD1. The J segment lost 5 bases and the V segment lost 6 bases, leaving 9 bases of the junction unmatched. CDR3 length: 15 residues. CDR1 and CDR2 (germline): LGHNA, YNFKEQ. DNA for the CDR3: TGTGCCAGCAGTTGGGACAGGAGGGGTGATCAGCCCCAGCATTTT. It translates to CASSWDRRGDQPQHF.

This sequence joins TRBV7-2 and TRBJ2-7, with TRBD2 matching 11 bases. Germline CDR1 and CDR2: SGHTA and FQGNSA. The CDR3 is made up of 17 amino acids. V gave up 1 base and J gave up 3 bases; unmatched junction bases: 8. CDR3 nucleotide sequence: TGTGCCAGCAGCTTAGGGCCCCCTAGCGGGAGGAACTACGAGCAGTACTTC. It yields the protein CASSLGPPSGRNYEQYF.

The rearrangement links TRBV11-2 to TRBJ2-7; D gene ambiguous. CDR3 size: 15 residues. Germline CDR1 reads SGHAT; CDR2 reads FQNNGV. The germline V and J ends were trimmed by 5 bases and 1 base, with 15 bases remaining between them. The DNA of the CDR3 is TGTGCCAGCAGCGCCCAGGAAATTCAGTCCTACGAGCAGTACTTC. It is translated as CASSAQEIQSYEQYF.

In DNA, the CDR3 is TGTGCCAGTAGTACCCGGGACAGGATCAACGAGCAGTACTTC. Translation gives CASSTRDRINEQYF. The chain combines TRBV19 with TRBJ2-7, with TRBD1 matching over 8 bases. The CDR3 loop spans 14 amino acids. Germline V CDR1 and CDR2: LNHDA, SQIVND (reference sequence). Unmatched junction bases numbered 7, after V lost 4 bases and J lost 5 bases.

The genes are TRBV28 and TRBJ1-1; TRBD1 aligns across 10 bases. CDR1 and CDR2 (germline): MDHEN, SYDVKM. V shed 1 base, J shed 0 bases, and the junction held 8 bases outside the gene matches. This CDR3 contains 18 residues. CDR3 sequence (DNA): TGTGCCAGCAGTTTATTGGGGACAGGGGACTACCTGAACACTGAAGCTTTCTTT. Encoded protein: CASSLLGTGDYLNTEAFF.

The V and J genes are TRBV6-2 or TRBV6-3 and TRBJ2-1; 9 bases match TRBD2. The germline CDR1 and CDR2 sequences are MNHEY and SVGEGT. This CDR3 region has 16 residues. Unmatched junction bases numbered 10, after V lost 6 bases and J lost 4 bases. CDR3 amino acids: CASSHRSGGLYNEQFF. The CDR3 DNA is TGTGCCAGCAGCCACCGTAGCGGGGGACTTTACAATGAGCAGTTCTTC.

This clone showed up just a few times. V and J are TRBV6-6 and TRBJ2-7; 10 nucleotides line up with TRBD1. V shed 7 bases, J shed 5 bases, and the junction held 8 bases outside the gene matches. There are 14 residues in the CDR3. CDR1 is MNHNY, CDR2 SVGAGI, per germline (reference sequence). Written as DNA, the CDR3 is TGTGCCAGCACCCCGGGGACAGGGGTGAACGAGCAGTACTTC. Protein product: CASTPGTGVNEQYF.

The chain is built from TRBV3-1 (or the pseudogene TRBV3-2) and TRBJ1-6; 7 bases are a match to TRBD1. V trimming: 3 bases; J trimming: 10 bases; junction bases outside the gene matches: 9. Germline V gene lookup returns CDR1 LGHDT and CDR2 YNNKEL (reference sequence). The CDR3 runs to 15 residues. The CDR3 DNA reads TGTGCCAGCAGCCAGACGACAGGGTTTAACTCACCCCTCCACTTT. Its translation: CASSQTTGFNSPLHF.

V is TRBV9 and J is TRBJ1-2; D is ambiguous. Trimming pared 0 bases from V and 0 bases from J, leaving 9 bases between. Per germline, CDR1 SGDLS and CDR2 YYNGEE. The CDR3 loop spans 15 amino acids. As DNA, the CDR3 is TGTGCCAGCAGCGTAGAGCCGCATTCTAACTATGGCTACACCTTC. It specifies CASSVEPHSNYGYTF.